This T cell receptor (beta chain) comes out of a study of human thymus T cells. As concerns this clone: The antigen remains undetermined.

Only in-frame clones appear in the TCRdb table, and some are missing; sequencing was by immunoSEQ multiplex PCR. This table holds tens of thousands of clones, around 94% found once. Findings and limits, study-wide: Thymic and blood repertoires seemed to show skewed V and J gene use.

Healthy Finnish infants having corrective surgery for congenital heart defects served as donors. A 0.5-1 mL peripheral blood aliquot was taken intraoperatively from four of eight donors. All available leukocytes, rather than a set cell count, yielded the blood DNA. This sequence was found in a boy in the first two years of life with a congenital heart defect but otherwise immunologically healthy. Sequenced input: blood.

CDR3 protein: CASSLRGDRNEQFF. CDR3 DNA sequence: TGCGCCAGCAGCTTACGGGGGGATAGAAATGAGCAGTTCTTC. J is TRBJ2-1 and V is TRBV5-1; the match to TRBD2 covers 7 bases. Germline CDR1 is SGHRS and CDR2 is YFSETQ. The length of the CDR3 is 14 residues. V was pared by 2 bases and J by 7 bases, with 6 bases of the junction left unmatched.